This T cell receptor beta chain was sequenced for a study of blood T cell repertoires in COVID-19. Study context: COVID-19 samples from acute and convalescent phases originated in the United States, Italy and Spain. PBMCs, B-cell-depleted T cells, or T cells provided the cDNA or gDNA that made up the material.

Method: immunoSEQ multiplex PCR; TCRdb's copy keeps in-frame clones and lacks some. This table has about 90,000 clones, approximately 80% appearing once. Germline V lookup: CDR1 MDHEN, CDR2 SYDVKM. The CDR3 loop spans 15 amino acids. V was cut by 5 bases and J by 0 bases, with 13 bases left in between. This clonotype originated in a man aged 65 to 85 with acute or convalescent COVID-19. The V and J genes are TRBV28 and TRBJ1-1; D is ambiguous. Material for sequencing was peripheral blood. The CDR3 nucleotides read TGTGCCAGCAGTGTATCACTCCCAATGAACACTGAAGCTTTCTTT. Amino acid sequence: CASSVSLPMNTEAFF. Using reference TRBV28 and TRBJ1-1 for the parts outside the CDR3, the full variable domain is DVKVTQSSRYLVKRTGEKVFLECVQDMDHENMFWYRQDPGLGLRLIYFSYDVKMKEKGDIPEGYSVSREKKERFSLILESASTNQTSMYLCASSVSLPMNTEAFFGQGTRLTVV.